What follows are 27 T cell receptor beta chains derived from one specimen sequenced in a study of blood T cell repertoires in COVID-19. The data were produced by immunoSEQ multiplex PCR, yet TCRdb's version contains in-frame clones alone and is incomplete. The table has about 240,000 clones, around 81% seen once. Source material: peripheral blood. The source is a woman older than 75 with COVID-19, enrolled during active disease.

The chain carries TRBV6-5 and TRBJ1-2; D unresolved. The germline CDR1 and CDR2 sequences are MNHEY and SVGAGI. This CDR3 region has 14 residues. V was pared by 0 bases and J by 2 bases, with 7 bases between. Here the CDR3 reads CASSYSTRNYGYTF. The CDR3 DNA reads as TGTGCCAGCAGTTACTCGACCAGGAACTATGGCTACACCTTC.

The CDR3, as DNA: TGCAGCGCCAAGGATCCGGAGTGGTTCTTC. Translating gives CSAKDPEWFF. This sequence joins TRBV29-1 and TRBJ2-1; D call uncertain. Germline lookup yields CDR1 SQVTM and CDR2 ANQGSEA. This CDR3 region has 10 residues. V was clipped by 7 bases and J by 15 bases, with 16 bases between them.

The chain links TRBV7-9 to TRBJ2-3, with TRBD2 matching 7 bases. The V and J ends lost 5 bases and 3 bases, in that order; junction bases with no gene match: 8. The germline V gene has CDR1 SEHNR and CDR2 FQNEAQ (reference sequence). There are 15 residues in the CDR3. In DNA, the CDR3 is TGTGCCAGCAGCATTCGACTAGCCAGAACAGATACGCAGTATTTT. It yields the protein CASSIRLARTDTQYF.

The rearrangement uses TRBV7-8 and TRBJ1-2; 7 bases fit TRBD1. Germline assignment: CDR1 SGHVS and CDR2 FQNEAQ. V trimming: 6 bases; J trimming: 4 bases; junction bases outside the gene matches: 5. The CDR3 has 13 amino acids. The CDR3 reads CASSRQGPYGYTF. The CDR3 DNA sequence: TGTGCCAGCAGTCGACAGGGCCCCTATGGCTACACCTTC.

The rearrangement links TRBV4-3 to TRBJ1-4; 11 positions match TRBD1. The V gene end was trimmed by 3 bases and the J gene end by 8 bases; junction bases not matched to a gene: 5. Germline V gene data show CDR1 as LGHNA and CDR2 as YSLEER. The CDR3 sequence is 15 residues long. The CDR3 reads CASSHRTGGGEKLFF. In DNA form, the CDR3 reads TGCGCCAGCAGCCACAGGACAGGGGGCGGGGAAAAACTGTTTTTT.

This sequence joins TRBV6-5 and TRBJ2-7, with 11 nucleotides matching TRBD2. The ends lost 5 bases at V and 5 bases at J; junction bases unmatched: 2. This CDR3 is built from 13 residues. Germline V CDR1 and CDR2: MNHEY, SVGAGI. As DNA, the CDR3 is TGTGCCAGCAGTCGGGGACTAGCGGACGAGCAGTACTTC. Protein product: CASSRGLADEQYF.

The gene calls are TRBV4-2 and TRBJ1-1; possible D gene TRBD1, 6 bases. Trimming took 0 bases from V and 5 from J, leaving 10 bases between them. CDR1 LGHNA and CDR2 YNFKEQ come from the germline V gene. The CDR3 covers 14 residues. CDR3 protein: CASSQDRGSTEAFF. CDR3 DNA sequence: TGTGCCAGCAGCCAAGACAGGGGTAGTACTGAAGCTTTCTTT.

The J gene is TRBJ1-1, the V gene TRBV6-5; the match to TRBD1 covers 7 bases. This CDR3 is 15 amino acids long. Germline assignment: CDR1 MNHEY and CDR2 SVGAGI. Unmatched junction bases numbered 7, after V lost 6 bases and J lost 0 bases. The CDR3 coding sequence is TGTGCCAGCAGAAACAGGGGTGAGATGAACACTGAAGCTTTCTTT. This translates into CASRNRGEMNTEAFF.

J is TRBJ1-2 and V is TRBV27; TRBD1 agrees at 8 bases. CDR3 size: 15 residues. From germline, CDR1 is MNHEY and CDR2 SMNVEV (reference sequence). The J segment lost 4 bases and the V segment lost 4 bases, leaving 8 bases of the junction unmatched. This CDR3 is CASSSGQGHRYGYTF. DNA for the CDR3: TGTGCCAGCAGTTCTGGACAGGGACATCGCTATGGCTACACCTTC.

DNA for the CDR3: TGTGCCAGAGGGGTGGAGGCGGGGGGCACTGAAGCTTTCTTT. Its protein is CARGVEAGGTEAFF. This chain uses TRBV28 with TRBJ1-1, with D possibly TRBD1 on 5 matching bases. Deletions cut 9 bases from V and 4 bases from J, with 18 bases between. This CDR3 spans 14 amino acids. Germline V lookup: CDR1 MDHEN, CDR2 SYDVKM.

The chain has TRBV6-2 or TRBV6-3 and TRBJ2-7, with 8 bases that match TRBD2. This CDR3 comprises 14 residues. Germline CDR1 is MNHEY and CDR2 is SVGEGT. V shed 5 bases, J shed 4 bases, and the junction held 7 bases outside the gene matches. CDR3 in DNA: TGTGCCAGCAGTCCGCGGGAGGCCGGGTACGAGCAGTACTTC. Its translation: CASSPREAGYEQYF.

This clone was observed a few times. The chain has TRBV28 and TRBJ2-1, with TRBD1 matching 7 bases. The germline V gene has CDR1 MDHEN and CDR2 SYDVKM. This CDR3 is built from 15 residues. V shed 7 bases and J 7 bases; nucleotides not matched to a gene: 13. CDR3 in DNA: TGTGCCAGCATCGCCGGTCTGGGACAGCATAATGAGCAGTTCTTC. Translating it yields CASIAGLGQHNEQFF.

The chain joins TRBV3-1 (or the pseudogene TRBV3-2) to TRBJ1-4; no clear D gene. Trimming pared 4 bases from V and 8 bases from J, leaving 14 bases between. Germline V gives CDR1 LGHDT, CDR2 YNNKEL (reference sequence). The CDR3 has 14 residues. The CDR3 DNA follows: TGTGCCAGCAGCCCTTGGACGGGGTGGGAAAAACTGTTTTTT. Residues: CASSPWTGWEKLFF.

This clone was counted once. The V gene is TRBV24-1, the J gene TRBJ2-6, with D perhaps TRBD1 (8 bases). CDR1 and CDR2 from the germline V gene are KGHDR and SFDVKD. V lost 5 bases, J lost 1 base, and 20 bases lay in between. The CDR3 spans 19 residues. CDR3 sequence reads: CATSGTFGQGGSGANVLTF. CDR3 coding DNA: TGTGCCACCAGTGGGACTTTCGGACAGGGAGGGTCTGGGGCCAACGTCCTGACTTTC.

This clone has only one observation. V usage is TRBV30 and J usage is TRBJ1-1, with D perhaps matching TRBD1 (6 bases). The CDR3 loop spans 13 amino acids. With 2 bases removed from V and 5 bases from J, the gap between germline ends came to 12 bases. CDR1 is GTSNPN, CDR2 SVGIG, per germline (reference sequence). CDR3 protein: CAWSTAGVTEAFF. The CDR3, as DNA: TGTGCCTGGAGTACGGCAGGGGTAACTGAAGCTTTCTTT.

The chain has TRBV5-6 and TRBJ1-4; 7 bases map to TRBD1. The V segment lost 1 base and the J segment 0 bases; nucleotides outside the gene matches: 0. CDR1 and CDR2 (germline): SGHDT, YYEEEE. CDR3 length equals 15 residues. CDR3 DNA sequence: TGTGCCAGCAGCTTGCAGGGGGCAACTAATGAAAAACTGTTTTTT. It specifies CASSLQGATNEKLFF.

The chain recombines TRBV5-1 with TRBJ1-4; 8 nucleotides align to TRBD1. Germline values: CDR1 SGHRS, CDR2 YFSETQ. This CDR3 contains 16 residues. V was pared by 4 bases and J by 0 bases, with 5 bases of the junction left unmatched. CDR3 protein: CASSRQGAPTNEKLFF. The CDR3 nucleotides read TGCGCCAGCAGCCGGCAGGGGGCACCAACTAATGAAAAACTGTTTTTT.

The chain joins TRBV10-3 to TRBJ2-7; a weak D match, TRBD1 (6 bases). Germline V lookup: CDR1 ENHRY, CDR2 SYGVKD. V lost 8 bases and J 1 base, leaving 9 bases between the germline ends. The CDR3 length is 12 residues. CDR3 residues: CAIAGQSYEQYF. Here the CDR3 DNA reads TGTGCCATCGCAGGACAGTCCTACGAGCAGTACTTC.

V is TRBV6-1 and J is TRBJ2-7; the D gene is possibly TRBD2 (5 bases). The V end was cut by 2 bases, the J end by 2 bases, with 10 bases between. This CDR3 is built from 14 residues. The V gene's germline CDR1 is MNHNS and CDR2 SASEGT. The CDR3 loop reads CASSEIRGTYEQYF. The CDR3 DNA is TGTGCCAGCAGTGAAATCCGGGGAACCTACGAGCAGTACTTC.

The chain is built from TRBV7-2 and TRBJ1-6; D call uncertain. The germline V gene has CDR1 SGHTA and CDR2 FQGNSA. This CDR3 comprises 14 residues. Trimming took off 7 bases at V and 0 bases at J, with 7 bases between the two ends. The CDR3 is CASIPGSYNSPLHF. In DNA, the CDR3 is TGTGCCAGCATCCCCGGCTCCTATAATTCACCCCTCCACTTT.

The chain carries TRBV5-1 and TRBJ1-5; tentatively, D is TRBD1 (6 bases). The CDR3 spans 14 residues. Deletions cut 2 bases from V and 5 bases from J, with 11 bases between. CDR1 and CDR2 from the germline V gene are SGHRS and YFSETQ. CDR3 region: CASSLQQGDQPQHF. DNA of the CDR3: TGCGCCAGCAGCTTACAACAGGGCGATCAGCCCCAGCATTTT. The variable domain in full, completed from reference TRBV5-1 and TRBJ1-5, reads KAGVTQTPRYLIKTRGQQVTLSCSPISGHRSVSWYQQTPGQGLQFLFEYFSETQRNKGNFPGRFSGRQFSNSRSEMNVSTLELGDSALYLCASSLQQGDQPQHFGDGTRLSIL.

The chain uses TRBV7-9 and TRBJ2-3; 14 nucleotides align to TRBD2. Trimming removed 5 bases from V and 5 bases from J; junction bases left unmatched: 9. The germline CDR1 and CDR2 sequences are SEHNR and FQNEAQ (reference sequence). This CDR3 is 17 amino acids long. The CDR3 DNA follows: TGTGCCAGCAGCCGCCTGACTAGCGGGGGGGCAGGAGATACGCAGTATTTT. Translation gives CASSRLTSGGAGDTQYF.

V gene TRBV18 combines with J gene TRBJ1-2; a weak D match, TRBD1 (5 bases). The CDR3 spans 14 residues. Trimming took 0 bases from V and 2 from J, leaving 7 bases between them. CDR1 and CDR2 (germline): KGHSH, LQKENI. The CDR3 bases are TGTGCCAGCTCACCACCGGGGCTGAACTATGGCTACACCTTC. Its protein product is CASSPPGLNYGYTF.

CDR3 sequence: CASTTGGAGTPNYGYTF. The CDR3 nucleotides read TGTGCCAGCACCACCGGCGGGGCAGGCACACCTAACTATGGCTACACCTTC. The rearrangement uses TRBV28 and TRBJ1-2, with D tentatively TRBD1 (5 bases). CDR3 length equals 17 residues. Trimming removed 7 bases from V and 0 bases from J, with 21 bases in between. CDR1 and CDR2 from the germline V gene are MDHEN and SYDVKM.

The chain links TRBV4-3 to TRBJ2-7; possible D gene TRBD1, 6 bases. The CDR3 is made up of 15 amino acids. Trimming stripped 0 bases from V and 1 base from J, with 10 bases between. The V gene's germline CDR1 is LGHNA and CDR2 YSLEER. In DNA form, the CDR3 reads TGCGCCAGCAGCCAAGATAGGGGGTTATCCTACGAGCAGTACTTC. Encoded protein: CASSQDRGLSYEQYF.

This clone was observed a few times. The V call is TRBV4-1, the J call TRBJ1-1, with 8 bases aligning to TRBD1. Germline V CDR1 and CDR2: MGHRA, YSYEKL. This CDR3 has 15 residues. The trim removed 3 bases at V and 1 base at J, leaving 4 bases unmatched. The CDR3 coding sequence is TGCGCCAGCAGCCATGCAGGGGGCGCGAACACTGAAGCTTTCTTT. Its translation: CASSHAGGANTEAFF.

This clone was counted between two and nine times. The CDR3 coding sequence is TGTGCCAGCAGCCGGGACAGGGCGGCAAACACCATATATTTT. This gives the protein CASSRDRAANTIYF. This chain links TRBV5-8 with TRBJ1-3; 9 positions agree with TRBD1. CDR1 and CDR2 (germline): SGHTS, YDEGEE. The J segment lost 6 bases and the V segment lost 4 bases, leaving 5 bases of the junction unmatched. This CDR3 spans 14 amino acids.